This T cell receptor (beta chain) was profiled in a study of blood T cell repertoires in COVID-19. As for the study in general: Samples of COVID-19 (acute and convalescent) were obtained from the United States, Italy and Spain. Sources were T cells, B-cell-depleted T cells, or PBMCs; the material itself was cDNA or gDNA.

The CDR3 is made up of 14 amino acids. V lost 3 bases to trimming and J lost 5 bases; unmatched junction nucleotides: 3. Germline V gene lookup returns CDR1 LNHDA and CDR2 SQIVND (reference sequence). Methods used by the authors: Amplifying reference gene primers gave estimates of nucleated cell counts. Sequenced by immunoSEQ multiplex PCR; TCRdb stores in-frame clones only, minus some. V, J and clone size are those of that table, while D and trimming were read from the DNA. Among 20,000 to 30,000 clones, roughly 77% were seen once, and the ten largest hold roughly 2.7%. V usage is TRBV19 and J usage is TRBJ2-2, with TRBD2 matching over 7 bases. The clonotype originates from a woman aged 70-85 years with COVID-19, enrolled during active disease. The sequencing input was peripheral blood. The CDR3 is CASSIGAGTGELFF. CDR3 DNA sequence: TGTGCCAGTAGTATCGGAGCGGGAACCGGGGAGCTGTTTTTT. Based on the CDR3 plus reference TRBV19 and TRBJ2-2, the full variable domain is DGGITQSPKYLFRKEGQNVTLSCEQNLNHDAMYWYRQDPGQGLRLIYYSQIVNDFQKGDIAEGYSVSREKKESFPLTVTSAQKNPTAFYLCASSIGAGTGELFFGEGSRLTVL.